A single T cell receptor beta chain is shown here with its context. Its antigen is not known. This entry is derived from a study of T cell responses to AZD1222 COVID-19 vaccine. Second-dose intervals of approximately 4 or approximately 12 weeks were pooled. Points from the study as a whole: Nearly half of the spike-specific TCRs reportedly recognize variant regions that carry no mutations. Clonal diversity was possibly underestimated, and the donors were mostly white British, with more females. Among vaccine-associated CD4 TCRs, coverage spanned spike, with dominance at 160-218 and 743-854.

Profiled with immunoSEQ multiplex PCR; TCRdb holds only in-frame clones, not every one. The data show 100,000 or so clones, around 87% seen once. The receptor was isolated from an adult who received the AZD1222 COVID-19 vaccine. The sample in question was peripheral blood, obtained 28 days after the second AZD1222 dose.

CDR3 nucleotides: TGTGCCAGCAGCCAAGACGGTGTTCCCGGAAACACCATATATTTT. It is translated as CASSQDGVPGNTIYF. The V gene is TRBV3-1 (or the pseudogene TRBV3-2), the J gene TRBJ1-3; unclear D gene. The germline V gene encodes CDR1 LGHDT and CDR2 YNNKEL (reference sequence). Trimming took 0 bases from V and 4 from J, leaving 10 bases between them. The CDR3 sequence is 15 residues long.